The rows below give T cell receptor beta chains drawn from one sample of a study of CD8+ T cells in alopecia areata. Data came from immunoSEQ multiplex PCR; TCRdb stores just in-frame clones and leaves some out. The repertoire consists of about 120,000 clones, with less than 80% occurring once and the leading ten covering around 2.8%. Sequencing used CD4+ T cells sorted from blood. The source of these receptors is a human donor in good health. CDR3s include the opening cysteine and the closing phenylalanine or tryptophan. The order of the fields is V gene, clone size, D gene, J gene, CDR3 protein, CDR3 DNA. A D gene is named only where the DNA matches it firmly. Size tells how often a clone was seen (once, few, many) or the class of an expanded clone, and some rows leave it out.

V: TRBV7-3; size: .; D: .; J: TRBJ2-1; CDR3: CASGSYGTYNEQFF; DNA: TGTGCCAGCGGATCCTATGGAACCTACAATGAGCAGTTCTTC
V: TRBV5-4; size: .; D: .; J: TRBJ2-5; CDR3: CASSSGLQQETQYF; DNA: TGTGCCAGCAGCTCCGGACTACAACAAGAGACCCAGTACTTC
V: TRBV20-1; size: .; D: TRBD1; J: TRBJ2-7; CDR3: CSAEQGSEQYF; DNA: TGCAGTGCAGAACAGGGGAGCGAGCAGTACTTC
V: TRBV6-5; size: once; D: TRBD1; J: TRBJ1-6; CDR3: CASSYSWDRGNSPLHF; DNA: TGTGCCAGCAGTTACTCGTGGGACAGGGGAAATTCACCCCTCCACTTT
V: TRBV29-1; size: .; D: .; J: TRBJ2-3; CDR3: CSVPRYTDTQYF; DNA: TGCAGCGTTCCTCGGTACACAGATACGCAGTATTTT
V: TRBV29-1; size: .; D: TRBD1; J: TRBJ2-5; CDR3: CSVAPGQGETQYF; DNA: TGCAGCGTCGCTCCGGGACAGGGAGAGACCCAGTACTTC
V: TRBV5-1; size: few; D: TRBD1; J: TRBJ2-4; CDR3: CASSLEQGAYIQYF; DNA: TGCGCCAGCAGCTTGGAACAGGGGGCATACATTCAGTACTTC
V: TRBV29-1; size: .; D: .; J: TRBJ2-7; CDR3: CSVEGTGPYEQYF; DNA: TGCAGCGTTGAAGGGACGGGTCCCTACGAGCAGTACTTC
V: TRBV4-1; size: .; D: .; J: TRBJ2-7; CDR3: CASSQVGDLSSYEQYF; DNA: TGCGCCAGCAGCCAAGTCGGGGATCTATCCTCCTACGAGCAGTACTTC
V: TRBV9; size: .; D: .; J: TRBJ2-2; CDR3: CASSVVGAGELFF; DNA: TGTGCCAGCAGCGTAGTGGGGGCCGGGGAGCTGTTTTTT
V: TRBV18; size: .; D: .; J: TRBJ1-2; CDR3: CASSPPERTGYGYTF; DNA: TGTGCCAGCTCACCACCGGAGAGGACGGGCTATGGCTACACCTTC
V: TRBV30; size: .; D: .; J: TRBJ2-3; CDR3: CAWSTRNADTQYF; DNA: TGTGCCTGGTCGACGCGTAATGCAGATACGCAGTATTTT
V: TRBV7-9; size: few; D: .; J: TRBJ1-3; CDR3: CASSAPGVSGNTIYF; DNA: TGTGCCAGCAGCGCTCCAGGGGTCTCTGGAAACACCATATATTTT
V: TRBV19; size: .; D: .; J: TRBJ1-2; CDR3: CASSIGVGYTF; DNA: TGTGCCAGTAGTATCGGGGTCGGCTACACCTTC
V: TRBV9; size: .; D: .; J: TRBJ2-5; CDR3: CASSANLGLVETQYF; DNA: TGTGCCAGCAGCGCGAACCTCGGGTTGGTGGAGACCCAGTACTTC
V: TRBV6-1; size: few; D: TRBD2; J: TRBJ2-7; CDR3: CASISGGTSYEQYF; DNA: TGTGCCAGCATAAGCGGGGGGACTTCCTACGAGCAGTACTTC
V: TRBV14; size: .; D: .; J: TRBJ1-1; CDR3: CASSQRGGGEAFF; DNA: TGTGCCAGCAGCCAAAGGGGCGGGGGTGAAGCTTTCTTT
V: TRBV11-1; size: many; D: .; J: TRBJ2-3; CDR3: CASTLSEGLGADTQYF; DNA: TGTGCCAGCACCCTAAGCGAAGGGTTAGGGGCAGATACGCAGTATTTT
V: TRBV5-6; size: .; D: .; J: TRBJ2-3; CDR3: CASSSRDTQYF; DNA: TGTGCCAGCAGCTCCAGAGATACGCAGTATTTT
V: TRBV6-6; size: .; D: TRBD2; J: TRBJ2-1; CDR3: CASSYGGVYNEQFF; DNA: TGTGCCAGCAGTTACGGGGGGGTCTACAATGAGCAGTTCTTC
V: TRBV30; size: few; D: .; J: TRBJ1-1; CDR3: CAGVMNTEAFF; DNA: TGTGCCGGAGTAATGAACACTGAAGCTTTCTTT
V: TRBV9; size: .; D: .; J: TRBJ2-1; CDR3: CASTRQPSSYNEQFF; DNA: TGTGCCAGCACGCGCCAACCCAGCTCCTACAATGAGCAGTTCTTC
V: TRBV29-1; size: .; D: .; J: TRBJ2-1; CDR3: CSVEDRGGYEQFF; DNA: TGCAGCGTTGAAGATCGGGGTGGTTATGAGCAGTTCTTC
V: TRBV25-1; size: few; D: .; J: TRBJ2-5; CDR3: CASSEPRGSETQYF; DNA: TGTGCCAGCAGTGAACCTAGGGGGAGTGAGACCCAGTACTTC
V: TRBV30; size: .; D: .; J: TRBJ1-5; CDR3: CAWRDNSNQPQHF; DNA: TGTGCCTGGAGAGATAATAGCAATCAGCCCCAGCATTTT
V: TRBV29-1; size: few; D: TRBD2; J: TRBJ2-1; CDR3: CSVPLVGRGAPRNEQFF; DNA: TGCAGCGTTCCTTTGGTGGGGCGGGGGGCGCCCAGGAATGAGCAGTTCTTC
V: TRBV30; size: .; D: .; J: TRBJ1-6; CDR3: CAWSSADRSSPLHF; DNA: TGTGCCTGGAGTTCGGCGGACCGAAGTTCACCCCTCCACTTT
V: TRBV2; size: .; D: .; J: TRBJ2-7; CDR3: CASKASSLYEQYF; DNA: TGTGCCAGCAAGGCCAGCTCTCTCTACGAGCAGTACTTC
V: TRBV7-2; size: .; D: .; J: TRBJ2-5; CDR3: CASSSGPSSQYF; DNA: TGTGCCAGCAGCTCCGGGCCATCGTCCCAGTACTTC